Shown below are 8 T cell receptor beta chains from a single sample sequenced in a study of human T cells and chemical hapten exposure. TCRdb used MiXCR to reprocess the RACE reads, holding one entry per CDR3 protein. The data show 99,000 or so distinct CDR3 sequences, with less than 40% seen just once and roughly 3% held by the top ten. Time point defined: patch test 3, about 24 weeks after DPC sensitization. Noted treatment: therapeutic diphenylcyclopropenone sensitization with weekly scalp DPC. The sequencing here drew on whole blood, taken in connection with sensitization to the hapten diphenylcyclopropenone (DPC). These receptors all come from a man between 35 and 55 years old with alopecia areata. Some clones in this sample may be carry-over from other donors' samples.

The chain is built from TRBV5-1 and TRBJ1-4; D not certain. The CDR3 runs 12 residues. Trimming cost V 1 base and J 8 bases, with 6 bases left between them. Germline values: CDR1 SGHRS, CDR2 YFSETQ. CDR3 sequence reads: CASSLQGEKLFF. Written as DNA, the CDR3 is TGCGCCAGCAGCTTGCAAGGAGAAAAACTGTTTTTT.

In its sample, this clonotype was seen a few times. This rearrangement joins TRBV7-9 to TRBJ2-3; 12 nucleotides match TRBD2. In germline, CDR1 is SEHNR, CDR2 FQNEAQ (reference sequence). The CDR3 spans 15 residues. V was pared by 8 bases and J by 5 bases, with 8 bases of the junction left unmatched. For the CDR3, the DNA is TGTGCCAGCGGGTCCCTACTAGCGGGAGGAGATACGCAGTATTTT. As protein: CASGSLLAGGDTQYF. The whole variable domain, filled in from reference TRBV7-9 and TRBJ2-3, reads DTGVSQNPRHKITKRGQNVTFRCDPISEHNRLYWYRQTLGQGPEFLTYFQNEAQLEKSRLLSDRFSAERPKGSFSTLEIQRTEQGDSAMYLCASGSLLAGGDTQYFGPGTRLTVL.

The chain joins TRBV6-4 to TRBJ1-5; D is perhaps TRBD1 (6 bases). CDR3 size: 14 residues. CDR1 is MRHNA and CDR2 is SNTAGT in the germline V gene. V lost 10 bases and J lost 4, with 17 bases in between. CDR3 protein: CAILWTQGNQPQHF. CDR3 sequence (DNA): TGTGCCATACTCTGGACCCAGGGGAATCAGCCCCAGCATTTT.

This clonotype was seen a handful of times. V usage is TRBV5-1 and J usage is TRBJ2-3, with TRBD2 identical over 8 bases. J lost 2 bases, V lost 0 bases, and 8 bases had no gene match. The CDR3 sequence is 17 residues long. Germline V gene data show CDR1 as SGHRS and CDR2 as YFSETQ. The CDR3 coding sequence is TGCGCCAGCAGCTTGGCCCCCAGCGGGAGATTCACAGATACGCAGTATTTT. It translates to CASSLAPSGRFTDTQYF.

The sample holds a few counts of this clonotype. V is TRBV7-9 and J is TRBJ2-1; tentative D call: TRBD1 (6 bases). The CDR3 extends over 13 amino acids. V was clipped by 5 bases and J by 7 bases, with 12 bases between them. Germline CDR1 and CDR2: SEHNR and FQNEAQ (reference sequence). CDR3 coding DNA: TGTGCCAGCAGCACGCCACAGGGTAATGAGCAGTTCTTC. Translated, it gives CASSTPQGNEQFF.

The CDR3 here is CSAKLAGGSTDTQYF. The CDR3 bases are TGCAGTGCTAAGCTAGCGGGAGGCTCCACAGATACGCAGTATTTT. The chain carries TRBV20-1 and TRBJ2-3; TRBD2 aligns across 11 bases. Germline V gives CDR1 DFQATT, CDR2 SNEGSKA (reference sequence). Trimming took 4 bases from V and 2 from J; bases not matched to a gene: 5. The CDR3 consists of 15 residues.

V gene TRBV7-2 combines with J gene TRBJ2-2; D gene unclear. Germline V gives CDR1 SGHTA, CDR2 FQGNSA. Trimming removed 5 bases at V and 0 bases at J, with 16 bases between. This CDR3 spans 17 amino acids. The CDR3 protein is CASSPSPLLANTGELFF. Here the CDR3 DNA reads TGTGCCAGCAGCCCTAGTCCACTGCTAGCGAACACCGGGGAGCTGTTTTTT. The full variable domain, its missing parts supplied by reference TRBV7-2 and TRBJ2-2, is GAGVSQSPSNKVTEKGKDVELRCDPISGHTALYWYRQSLGQGLEFLIYFQGNSAPDKSGLPSDRFSAERTGGSVSTLTIQRTQQEDSAVYLCASSPSPLLANTGELFFGEGSRLTVL.

V and J are TRBV3-1 and TRBJ2-1; TRBD2 matches at 8 bases. This CDR3 is 16 amino acids long. CDR1 LGHDT and CDR2 YNNKEL come from the germline V gene (reference sequence). V lost 0 bases and J lost 5; bases outside the gene matches: 6. The CDR3 nucleotides are TGTGCCAGCAGCCAAGATCCTAGCGGGCTTCACAATGAGCAGTTCTTC. This gives the protein CASSQDPSGLHNEQFF.